The rows below give T cell receptor beta chains drawn from one sample of a study of blood T cells in healthy people across ages. TCRdb reprocessed the 5' RACE reads via MiXCR and lists one record per CDR3 protein. Among over a million distinct CDR3 sequences, 35% to 45% were seen once, and the ten largest hold approximately 7.9%. The sequencing sample was made of blood. The receptors were sampled from a young woman in good health. The CDR3 runs from the conserved cysteine through the conserved F or W. A D gene is named only where the DNA matches it firmly. Clone size is given for some rows only: seen once, a few or many times, or a class if the clone is expanded.

j_call d_call cdr3_length v_call clone_size cdr3_aa cdr3_nt
TRBJ2-5 TRBD1 15 TRBV14 - CASSLAKTGKETQYF TGTGCCAGCAGCCTGGCCAAGACAGGGAAAGAGACCCAGTACTTC
TRBJ2-4 TRBD1 16 TRBV7-9 - CASGTGSDLAKNIQYF TGTGCCAGCGGGACAGGGTCGGATTTAGCCAAAAACATTCAGTACTTC
TRBJ2-7 - 14 TRBV9 - CASSPLDIVAEQYF TGTGCCAGCAGCCCGCTGGACATTGTTGCCGAGCAGTACTTC
TRBJ1-2 TRBD1 17 TRBV28 few CASTSTGTGFAGGGYTF TGTGCCAGCACCTCTACCGGGACAGGCTTCGCGGGGGGTGGCTACACCTTC
TRBJ2-7 - 12 TRBV7-2 few CASSPGSFEQYF TGTGCCAGCAGCCCTGGTTCCTTCGAGCAGTACTTC
TRBJ1-1 - 13 TRBV10-3 few CAMEGSRNTEAFF TGTGCCATGGAGGGGTCACGGAACACTGAAGCTTTCTTT
TRBJ2-3 - 14 TRBV28 few CASSLGNGQGTQYF TGTGCCAGCAGTTTAGGGAATGGTCAAGGTACGCAGTATTTT
TRBJ2-3 - 13 TRBV16 few CASSKQVADTQYF TGTGCCAGCAGCAAACAGGTCGCAGATACGCAGTATTTT
TRBJ2-5 TRBD1 14 TRBV20-1 - CSARGGQGRETQYF TGCAGTGCTAGAGGGGGACAGGGACGGGAGACCCAGTACTTC
TRBJ2-3 - 15 TRBV5-1 many CASSLGGIGTDTQYF TGCGCCAGCAGCCTGGGCGGGATAGGAACAGATACGCAGTATTTT